This T cell receptor (beta chain) was sequenced in a study of shared clonotypes between healthy human individuals. This CDR3 spans 18 amino acids. Germline CDR1 LGHNT, CDR2 FRNRAP. V dropped 1 base and J dropped 0 bases, with 19 bases sitting between them. Sequencing used immunoSEQ multiplex PCR; TCRdb keeps in-frame clones, though not all of them. The sample has roughly 2 million clones, about 94% seen once. The receptor's source is a man younger than 30 in good health. Sequencing was done on a sample of naive CD4+ T cells sorted from blood. Subset defined: CD45RA+ positively selected. This chain uses TRBV12-5 with TRBJ2-7; D could derive from TRBD1 or TRBD2 (6 bases each). As DNA, the CDR3 is TGTGCTAGTGGTTTGGCAGCGTCCGGGGGCGGAAGCTCCTACGAGCAGTACTTC. This gives the protein CASGLAASGGGSSYEQYF.